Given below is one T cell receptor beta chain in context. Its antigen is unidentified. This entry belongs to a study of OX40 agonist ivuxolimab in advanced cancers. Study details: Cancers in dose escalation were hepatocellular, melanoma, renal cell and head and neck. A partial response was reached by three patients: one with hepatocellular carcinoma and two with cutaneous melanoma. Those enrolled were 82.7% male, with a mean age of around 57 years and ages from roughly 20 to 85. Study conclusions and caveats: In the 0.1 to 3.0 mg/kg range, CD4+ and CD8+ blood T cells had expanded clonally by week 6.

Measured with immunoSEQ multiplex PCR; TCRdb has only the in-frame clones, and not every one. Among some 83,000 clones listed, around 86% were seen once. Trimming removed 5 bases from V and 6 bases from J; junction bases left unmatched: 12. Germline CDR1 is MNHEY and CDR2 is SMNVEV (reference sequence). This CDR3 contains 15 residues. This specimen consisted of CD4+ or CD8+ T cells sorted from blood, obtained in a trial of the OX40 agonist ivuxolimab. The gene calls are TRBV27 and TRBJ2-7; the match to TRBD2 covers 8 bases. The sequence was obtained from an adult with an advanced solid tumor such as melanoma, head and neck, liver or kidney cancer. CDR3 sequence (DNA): TGTGCCAGCAGTCTCTCTCGGAGCGGGAGCTCCGAGCAGTACTTC. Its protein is CASSLSRSGSSEQYF.